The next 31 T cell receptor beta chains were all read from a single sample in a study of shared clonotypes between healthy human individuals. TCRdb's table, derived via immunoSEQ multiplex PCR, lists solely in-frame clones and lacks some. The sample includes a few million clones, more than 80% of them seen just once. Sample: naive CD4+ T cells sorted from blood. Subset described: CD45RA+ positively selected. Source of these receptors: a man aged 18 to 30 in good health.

This chain's CDR3 is CASSLGNRVGTGELFF. CDR3 bases: TGTGCCAGCAGCTTGGGGAACAGGGTCGGCACCGGGGAGCTGTTTTTT. V gene TRBV5-4 combines with J gene TRBJ2-2; D perhaps matches TRBD1 (6 bases). Trimming shortened V by 0 bases and J by 4 bases, and 13 bases separated the two germline ends. CDR3 length equals 16 residues. CDR1 and CDR2 from the germline V gene are SGHNT and YYREEE (reference sequence).

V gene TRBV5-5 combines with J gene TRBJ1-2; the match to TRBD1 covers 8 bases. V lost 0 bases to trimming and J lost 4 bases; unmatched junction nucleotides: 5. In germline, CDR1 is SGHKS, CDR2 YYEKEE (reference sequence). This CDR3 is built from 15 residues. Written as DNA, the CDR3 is TGTGCCAGCAGCTTGGTACCCACAGGGGGCTATGGCTACACCTTC. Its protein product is CASSLVPTGGYGYTF.

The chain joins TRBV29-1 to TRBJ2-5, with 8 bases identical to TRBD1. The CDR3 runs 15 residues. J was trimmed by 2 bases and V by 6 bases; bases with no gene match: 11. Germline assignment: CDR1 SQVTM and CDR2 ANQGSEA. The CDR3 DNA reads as TGCAGCGTACAGACCGACAGGGGTAGTCAAGAGACCCAGTACTTC. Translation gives CSVQTDRGSQETQYF.

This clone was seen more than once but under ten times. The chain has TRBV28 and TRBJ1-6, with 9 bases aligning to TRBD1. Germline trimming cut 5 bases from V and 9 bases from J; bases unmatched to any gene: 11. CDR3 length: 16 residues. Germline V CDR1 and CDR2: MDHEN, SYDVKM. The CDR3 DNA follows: TGTGCCAGCAGTCTAACCCCGGGACAGGGTAGTTCACCCCTCCACTTT. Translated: CASSLTPGQGSSPLHF.

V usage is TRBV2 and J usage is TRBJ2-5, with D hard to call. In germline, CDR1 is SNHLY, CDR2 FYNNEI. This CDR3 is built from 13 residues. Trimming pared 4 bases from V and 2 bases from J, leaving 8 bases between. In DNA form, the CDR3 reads TGTGCCAGCAGTGGCTTTGGGCAAGAGACCCAGTACTTC. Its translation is CASSGFGQETQYF.

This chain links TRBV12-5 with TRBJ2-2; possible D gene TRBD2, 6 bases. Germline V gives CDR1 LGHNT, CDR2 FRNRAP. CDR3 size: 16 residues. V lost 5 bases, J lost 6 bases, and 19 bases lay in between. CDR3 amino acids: CASGPGLSSFPGELFF. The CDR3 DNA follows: TGTGCTAGTGGTCCGGGACTCTCCTCCTTCCCCGGGGAGCTGTTTTTT.

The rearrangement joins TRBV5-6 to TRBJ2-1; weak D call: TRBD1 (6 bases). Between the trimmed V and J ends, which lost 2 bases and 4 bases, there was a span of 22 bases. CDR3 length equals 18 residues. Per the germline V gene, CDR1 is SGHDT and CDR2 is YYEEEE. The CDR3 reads CASSFPGQTMSLYNEQFF. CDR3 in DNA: TGTGCCAGCAGCTTCCCAGGACAGACTATGAGCCTGTACAATGAGCAGTTCTTC.

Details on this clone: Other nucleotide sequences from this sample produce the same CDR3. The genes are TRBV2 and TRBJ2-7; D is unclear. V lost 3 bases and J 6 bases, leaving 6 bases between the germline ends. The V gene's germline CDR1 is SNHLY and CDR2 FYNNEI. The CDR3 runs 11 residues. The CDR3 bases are TGTGCCAGCAGTGAGGTTCGCGAGCAGTACTTC. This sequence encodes CASSEVREQYF.

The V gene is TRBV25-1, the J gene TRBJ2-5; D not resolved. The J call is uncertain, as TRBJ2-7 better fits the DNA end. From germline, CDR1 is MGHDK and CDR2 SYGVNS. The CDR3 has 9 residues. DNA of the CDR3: TGTGCCAGGGGGTACGAGCAGTACTTC. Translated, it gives CARGYEQYF.

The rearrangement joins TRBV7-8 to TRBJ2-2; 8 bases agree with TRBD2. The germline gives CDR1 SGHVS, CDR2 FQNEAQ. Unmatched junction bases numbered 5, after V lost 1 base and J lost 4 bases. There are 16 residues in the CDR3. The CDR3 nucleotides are TGTGCCAGCAGCTTAGAAGGTCTAGCGGGCACCGGGGAGCTGTTTTTT. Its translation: CASSLEGLAGTGELFF. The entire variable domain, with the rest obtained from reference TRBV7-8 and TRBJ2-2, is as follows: GAGVSQSPRYKVAKRGQDVALRCDPISGHVSLFWYQQALGQGPEFLTYFQNEAQLDKSGLPSDRFFAERPEGSVSTLKIQRTQQEDSAVYLCASSLEGLAGTGELFFGEGSRLTVL.

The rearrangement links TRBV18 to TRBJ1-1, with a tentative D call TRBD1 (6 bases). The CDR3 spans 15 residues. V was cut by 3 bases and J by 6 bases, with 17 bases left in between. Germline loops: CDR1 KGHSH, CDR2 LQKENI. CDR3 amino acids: CASSPDVGGRAEAFF. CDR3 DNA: TGTGCCAGCTCACCGGACGTAGGGGGAAGGGCTGAAGCTTTCTTT.

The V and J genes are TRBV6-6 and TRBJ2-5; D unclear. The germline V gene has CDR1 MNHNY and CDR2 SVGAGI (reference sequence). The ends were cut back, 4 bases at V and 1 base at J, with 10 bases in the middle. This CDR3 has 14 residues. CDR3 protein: CASSSPGRQETQYF. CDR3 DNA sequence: TGTGCCAGCAGTTCCCCGGGTCGCCAAGAGACCCAGTACTTC.

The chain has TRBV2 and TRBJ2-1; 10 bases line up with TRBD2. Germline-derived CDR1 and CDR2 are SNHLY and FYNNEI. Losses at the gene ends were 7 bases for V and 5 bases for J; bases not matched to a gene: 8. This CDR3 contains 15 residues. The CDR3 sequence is CASTKLAGINNEQFF. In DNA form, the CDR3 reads TGTGCCAGCACCAAACTAGCGGGGATTAACAATGAGCAGTTCTTC.

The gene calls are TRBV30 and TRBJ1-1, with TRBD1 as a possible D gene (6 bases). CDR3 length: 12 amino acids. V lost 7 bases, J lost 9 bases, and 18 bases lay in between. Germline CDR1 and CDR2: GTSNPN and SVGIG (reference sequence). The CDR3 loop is CALETTGRKAFF. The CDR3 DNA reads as TGTGCCTTGGAAACGACAGGTCGGAAAGCTTTCTTT.

In nucleotides, the CDR3 is TGTGCCTGGAGAATAGGAGCGAGCTCCTACGAGCAGTACTTC. This translates into CAWRIGASSYEQYF. The chain links TRBV30 to TRBJ2-7; no clear D. This CDR3 comprises 14 residues. V shed 3 bases and J shed 0 bases, with 12 bases lying between them. CDR1 and CDR2 (germline): GTSNPN, SVGIG (reference sequence).

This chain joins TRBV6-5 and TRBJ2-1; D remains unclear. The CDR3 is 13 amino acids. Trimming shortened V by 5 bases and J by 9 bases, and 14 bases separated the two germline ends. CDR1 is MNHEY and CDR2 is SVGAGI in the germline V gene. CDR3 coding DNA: TGTGCCAGCAGTCGAGACGGACGAATTGAGCAGTTCTTC. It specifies CASSRDGRIEQFF.

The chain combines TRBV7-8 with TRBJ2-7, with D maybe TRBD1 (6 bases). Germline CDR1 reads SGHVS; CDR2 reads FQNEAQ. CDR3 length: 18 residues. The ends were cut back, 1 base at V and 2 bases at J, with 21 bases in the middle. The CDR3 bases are TGTGCCAGCAGCTTAGGACCCGCCGGACCAGGGGTCCCCTACGAGCAGTACTTC. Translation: CASSLGPAGPGVPYEQYF.

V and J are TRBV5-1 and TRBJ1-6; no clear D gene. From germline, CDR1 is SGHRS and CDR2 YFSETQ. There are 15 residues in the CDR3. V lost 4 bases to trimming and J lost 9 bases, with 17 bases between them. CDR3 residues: CASSQNGFTRSPLHF. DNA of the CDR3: TGCGCCAGCAGCCAAAACGGATTCACCCGTTCACCCCTCCACTTT.

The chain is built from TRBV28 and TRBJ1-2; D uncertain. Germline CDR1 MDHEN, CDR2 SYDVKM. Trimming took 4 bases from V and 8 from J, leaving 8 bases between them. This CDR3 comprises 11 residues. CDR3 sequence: CASSSGRGYTF. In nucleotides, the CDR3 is TGTGCCAGCAGTTCAGGACGCGGCTACACCTTC.

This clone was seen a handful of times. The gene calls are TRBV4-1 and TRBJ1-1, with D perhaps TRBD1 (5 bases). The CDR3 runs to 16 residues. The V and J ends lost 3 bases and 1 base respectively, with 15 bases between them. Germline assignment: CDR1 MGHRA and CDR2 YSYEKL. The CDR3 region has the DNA TGCGCCAGCAGCCACCCTCGTGGGGGGGGGAACACTGAAGCTTTCTTT. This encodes CASSHPRGGGNTEAFF.

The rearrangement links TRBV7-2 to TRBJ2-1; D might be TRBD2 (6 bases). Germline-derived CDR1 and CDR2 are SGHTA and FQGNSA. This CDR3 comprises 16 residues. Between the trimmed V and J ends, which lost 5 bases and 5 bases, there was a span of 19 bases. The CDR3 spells CASSRRRVFPNNEQFF. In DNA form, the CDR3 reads TGTGCCAGCAGCCGAAGGAGGGTATTTCCCAACAATGAGCAGTTCTTC.

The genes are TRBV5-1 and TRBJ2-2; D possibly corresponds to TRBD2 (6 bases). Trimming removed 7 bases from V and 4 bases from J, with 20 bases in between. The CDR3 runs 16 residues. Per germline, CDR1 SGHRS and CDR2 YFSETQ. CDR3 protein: CASAGSGETSTGELFF. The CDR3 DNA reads TGCGCCAGCGCCGGGTCGGGGGAAACGAGCACCGGGGAGCTGTTTTTT.

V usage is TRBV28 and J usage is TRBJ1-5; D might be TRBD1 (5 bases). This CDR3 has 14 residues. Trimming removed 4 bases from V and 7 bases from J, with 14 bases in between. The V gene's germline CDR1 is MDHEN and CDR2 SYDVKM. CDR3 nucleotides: TGTGCCAGCAGTTGGGGCGGGTCGGGGCAGCCCCAGCATTTT. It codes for CASSWGGSGQPQHF.

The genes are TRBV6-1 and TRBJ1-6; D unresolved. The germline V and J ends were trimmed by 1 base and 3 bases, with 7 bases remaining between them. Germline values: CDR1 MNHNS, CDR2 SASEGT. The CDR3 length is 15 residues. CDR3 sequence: CASSEVQNYNSPLHF. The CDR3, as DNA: TGTGCCAGCAGTGAAGTGCAAAACTATAATTCACCCCTCCACTTT.

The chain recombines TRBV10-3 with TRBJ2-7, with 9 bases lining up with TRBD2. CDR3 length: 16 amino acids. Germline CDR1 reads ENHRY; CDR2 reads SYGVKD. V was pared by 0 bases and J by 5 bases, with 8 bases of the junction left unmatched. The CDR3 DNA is TGTGCCATCAGTGAGTCTGGGCTAGCGGGATACCACGAGCAGTACTTC. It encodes CAISESGLAGYHEQYF.

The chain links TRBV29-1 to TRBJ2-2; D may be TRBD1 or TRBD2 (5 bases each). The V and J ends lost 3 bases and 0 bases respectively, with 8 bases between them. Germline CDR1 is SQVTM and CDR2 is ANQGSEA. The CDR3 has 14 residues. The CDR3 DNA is TGCAGCGTTGATTGGGGGACGAACACCGGGGAGCTGTTTTTT. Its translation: CSVDWGTNTGELFF.

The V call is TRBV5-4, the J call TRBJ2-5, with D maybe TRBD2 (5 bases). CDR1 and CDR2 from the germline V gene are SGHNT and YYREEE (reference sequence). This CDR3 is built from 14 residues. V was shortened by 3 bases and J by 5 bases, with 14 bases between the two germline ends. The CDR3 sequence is CASSWSRGRETQYF. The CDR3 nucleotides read TGTGCCAGCAGCTGGTCCCGGGGAAGGGAGACCCAGTACTTC. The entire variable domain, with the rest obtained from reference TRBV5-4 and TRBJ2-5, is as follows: ETGVTQSPTHLIKTRGQQVTLRCSSQSGHNTVSWYQQALGQGPQFIFQYYREEENGRGNFPPRFSGLQFPNYSSELNVNALELDDSALYLCASSWSRGRETQYFGPGTRLLVL.

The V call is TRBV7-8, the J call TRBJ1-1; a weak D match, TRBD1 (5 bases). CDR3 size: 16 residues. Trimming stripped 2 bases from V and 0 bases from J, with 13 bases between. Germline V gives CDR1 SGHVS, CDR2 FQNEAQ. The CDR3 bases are TGTGCCAGCAGCTTACTCCCGGGGCCGGTGAACACTGAAGCTTTCTTT. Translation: CASSLLPGPVNTEAFF.

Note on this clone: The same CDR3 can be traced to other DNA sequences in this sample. The CDR3 protein is CASSESGGTEAFF. CDR3 sequence (DNA): TGTGCCAGCAGTGAATCGGGTGGGACTGAAGCTTTCTTT. V is TRBV2 and J is TRBJ1-1; D ambiguous. CDR1 is SNHLY and CDR2 is FYNNEI in the germline V gene. The CDR3 extends over 13 amino acids. Deletions cut 2 bases from V and 5 bases from J, with 9 bases between. Drawing the rest from reference TRBV2 and TRBJ1-1, the complete variable domain is EPEVTQTPSHQVTQMGQEVILRCVPISNHLYFYWYRQILGQKVEFLVSFYNNEISEKSEIFDDQFSVERPDGSNFTLKIRSTKLEDSAMYFCASSESGGTEAFFGQGTRLTVV.

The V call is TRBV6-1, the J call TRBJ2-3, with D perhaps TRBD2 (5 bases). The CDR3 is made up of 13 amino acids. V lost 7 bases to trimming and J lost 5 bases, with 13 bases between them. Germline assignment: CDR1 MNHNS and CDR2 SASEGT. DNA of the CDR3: TGTGCCAGCATCGCGGGTTGGGGAGATACGCAGTATTTT. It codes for CASIAGWGDTQYF.

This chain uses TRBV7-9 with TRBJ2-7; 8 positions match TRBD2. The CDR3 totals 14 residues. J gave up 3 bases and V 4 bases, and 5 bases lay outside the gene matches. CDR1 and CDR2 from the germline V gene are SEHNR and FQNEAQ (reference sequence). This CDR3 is CASSSSGWGYEQYF. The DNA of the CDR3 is TGTGCCAGCAGCTCTAGCGGGTGGGGCTACGAGCAGTACTTC.